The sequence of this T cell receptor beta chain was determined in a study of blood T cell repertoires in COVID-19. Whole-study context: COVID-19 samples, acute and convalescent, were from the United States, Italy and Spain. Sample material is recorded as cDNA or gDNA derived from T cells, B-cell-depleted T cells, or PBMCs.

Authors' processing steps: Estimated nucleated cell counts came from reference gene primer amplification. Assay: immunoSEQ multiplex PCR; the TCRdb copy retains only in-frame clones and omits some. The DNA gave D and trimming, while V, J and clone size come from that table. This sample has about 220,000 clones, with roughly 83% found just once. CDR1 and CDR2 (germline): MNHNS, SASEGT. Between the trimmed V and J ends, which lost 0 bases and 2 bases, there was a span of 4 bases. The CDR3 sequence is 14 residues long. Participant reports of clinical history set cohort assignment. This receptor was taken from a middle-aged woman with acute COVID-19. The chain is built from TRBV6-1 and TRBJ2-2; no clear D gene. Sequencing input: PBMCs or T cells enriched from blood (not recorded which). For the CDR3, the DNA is TGTGCCAGCAGTGAAGCGACAAACACCGGGGAGCTGTTTTTT. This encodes CASSEATNTGELFF.